The T cell receptor (beta chain) described here comes from a study of blood T cells in healthy people across ages. Study at large: Template switching retrieved approximately one barcoded beta molecule for each two T cells. Overall study findings and caveats: The study found more naive CD4+ cells and higher diversity in long-lived than aged donors.

The second PCR ran about 7 to 12 cycles with a sample-barcoded 5' primer and J-beta primers. TCRdb independently ran MiXCR on the 5' RACE reads; one entry per CDR3 protein. Of over 1.5 million distinct CDR3 sequences in the sample, about 49% were seen once. Turning to this clonotype: Its antigen remains unknown.

Germline CDR1 and CDR2: SGHRS and YFSETQ. Trimming took off 2 bases at V and 0 bases at J, with 14 bases between the two ends. The CDR3 has 16 residues. The sample taken for sequencing was blood. This TCR was recovered from a woman between 35 and 50 years old in good health. The genes are TRBV5-1 and TRBJ1-2, with D possibly matching TRBD1 (5 bases). The CDR3 DNA reads as TGCGCCAGCAGCTTAGGACACGACTTAACTAACTATGGCTACACCTTC. Translation gives CASSLGHDLTNYGYTF.